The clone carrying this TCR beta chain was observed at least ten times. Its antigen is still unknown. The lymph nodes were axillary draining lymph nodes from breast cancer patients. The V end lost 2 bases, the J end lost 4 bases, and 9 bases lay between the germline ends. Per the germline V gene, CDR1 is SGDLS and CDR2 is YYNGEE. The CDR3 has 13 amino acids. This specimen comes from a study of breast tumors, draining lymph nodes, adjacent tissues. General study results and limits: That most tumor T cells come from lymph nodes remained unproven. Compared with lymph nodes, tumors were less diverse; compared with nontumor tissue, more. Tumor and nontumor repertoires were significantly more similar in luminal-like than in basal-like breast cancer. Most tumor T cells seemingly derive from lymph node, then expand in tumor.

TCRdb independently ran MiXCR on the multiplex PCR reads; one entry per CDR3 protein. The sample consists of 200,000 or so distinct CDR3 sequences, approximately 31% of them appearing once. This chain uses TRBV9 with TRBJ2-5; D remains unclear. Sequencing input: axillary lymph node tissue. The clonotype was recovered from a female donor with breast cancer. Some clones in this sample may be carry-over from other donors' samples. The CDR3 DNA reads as TGTGCCAGCAGCGTTGGAAGAGGAGAGACCCAGTACTTC. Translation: CASSVGRGETQYF.